This TCR beta chain came from a study of cytomegalovirus exposure and HLA in healthy donors. Points from the study as a whole: There were several of the most significant clusters that appeared linked to common viral pathogens in a later analysis. A later analysis associated under 20,000 TCR beta sequences with HLA alleles at a 0.05 false discovery rate.

Healthy bone marrow donors supplied every sample. PCR was performed using 60 Vbeta and 13 Jbeta primers. Original analysis: An analysis that came later counted tens of millions of unique TCR beta chains, around 10 million shared. Here immunoSEQ multiplex PCR was the method, and the copy in TCRdb shows in-frame clones only, minus some. From that table come the V and J calls and clone size; the DNA was used to work out D and trimming. The repertoire holds roughly 65,000 clones, with around 77% as singletons. The germline V gene has CDR1 SEHNR and CDR2 FQNEAQ (reference sequence). The V and J ends lost 8 bases and 5 bases, in that order; junction bases with no gene match: 6. CDR3 length: 13 amino acids. Remarks on this clone: Its matching antigen is unknown.

The specimen sequenced was PBMCs. The sequence derives from a young woman in good health and CMV-seronegative. The chain carries TRBV7-9 and TRBJ1-5, with 7 positions matching TRBD1. The CDR3 is CASSPQGDQPQHF. The CDR3 DNA follows: TGTGCCAGCTCACCTCAGGGGGATCAGCCCCAGCATTTT.